The present T cell receptor (beta chain) was sequenced within a study of PD-L1 blockade in urothelial cancer. This table comes from immunoSEQ multiplex PCR, and its TCRdb copy is limited to in-frame clones, with some not included. The sample carries 27,000 or so clones, around 87% recorded once. The CDR3 is made up of 18 amino acids. V is TRBV21-1 and J is TRBJ1-2; the table names TRBD1, a call not compared with the DNA. TRBV21-1 is recorded as a pseudogene. This TCR derives from a man aged 45 to 65 with urothelial cancer. The sample was PBMCs, taken around atezolizumab (anti-PD-L1) treatment. CDR3: CASSKDTMLGQGSYGYTF. CDR3 DNA sequence: TGTGCCAGCAGCAAAGATACGATGTTAGGACAGGGGAGCTATGGCTACACCTTC.